This TCR beta chain was captured in a study of shared clonotypes between healthy human individuals. Study-wide background: Three plates each covered CD4 naive and memory; CD8 naive two, CD8 memory one.

CD45RO-negative cells were positively selected for CCR7, leaving out terminally differentiated effector memory CD45RA+ cells. Donors were healthy HIV-negative adults without recent acute infections or vaccinations. The V end lost 0 bases, the J end lost 0 bases, and 9 bases lay between the germline ends. The CDR3 is 15 residues long. The V gene's germline CDR1 is SSHAT and CDR2 FNYEAQ (reference sequence). Sequencing used immunoSEQ multiplex PCR; TCRdb keeps in-frame clones, though not all of them. Of 600,000 or so clones in the sample, 85% to 95% are singletons; the top ten hold about 0.11%. Material for sequencing was naive CD8+ T cells sorted from blood. The sequence came from a woman under 40 in good health. The J gene is TRBJ2-7, the V gene TRBV7-7; D ambiguous. CDR3 DNA sequence: TGTGCCAGCAGCTTAGCTAACGGAACCTCCTACGAGCAGTACTTC. The encoded protein is CASSLANGTSYEQYF. The complete variable domain, with remaining parts taken from reference TRBV7-7 and TRBJ2-7, reads GAGVSQSPRYKVTKRGQDVTLRCDPISSHATLYWYQQALGQGPEFLTYFNYEAQPDKSGLPSDRFSAERPEGSISTLTIQRTEQRDSAMYRCASSLANGTSYEQYFGPGTRLTVT.